Here is one T cell receptor beta chain with its context. Its specificity is unknown. Other DNA sequences in the same sample also yield this CDR3. V lost 6 bases, J lost 0 bases, and 5 bases stayed unmatched. This CDR3 region has 15 residues. Germline V gives CDR1 SNHLY, CDR2 FYNNEI. The sample is drawn from a study of shared clonotypes between healthy human individuals. Sequencing was performed with immunoSEQ multiplex PCR; in TCRdb, only in-frame clones are kept and a portion is missing. The sample holds approximately 1.5 million clones, 98% seen once. Study results and limitations: A generally larger estimated richness was seen in naive subsets than in memory subsets.

This chain uses TRBV2 with TRBJ2-3; 8 nucleotides agree with TRBD2. The TCR originated in a man aged 25 to 40 in good health. Sequences were obtained from naive CD4+ T cells sorted from blood. As for subset: CD45RA+ positively selected. Here the CDR3 DNA reads TGTGCCAGCAGCGAATTAGCGGGAAGCACAGATACGCAGTATTTT. It yields the protein CASSELAGSTDTQYF.